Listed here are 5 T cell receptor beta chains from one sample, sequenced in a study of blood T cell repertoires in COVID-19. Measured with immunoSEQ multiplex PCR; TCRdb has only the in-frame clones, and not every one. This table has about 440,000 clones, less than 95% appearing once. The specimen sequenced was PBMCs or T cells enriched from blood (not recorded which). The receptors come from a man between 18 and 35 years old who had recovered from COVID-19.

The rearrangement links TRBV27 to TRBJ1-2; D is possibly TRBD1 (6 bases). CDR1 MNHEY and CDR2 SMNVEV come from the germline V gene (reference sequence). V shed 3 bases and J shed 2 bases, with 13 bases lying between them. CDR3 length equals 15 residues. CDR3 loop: CASSLGGTPNYGYTF. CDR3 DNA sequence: TGTGCCAGCAGTTTGGGGGGGACACCCAACTATGGCTACACCTTC.

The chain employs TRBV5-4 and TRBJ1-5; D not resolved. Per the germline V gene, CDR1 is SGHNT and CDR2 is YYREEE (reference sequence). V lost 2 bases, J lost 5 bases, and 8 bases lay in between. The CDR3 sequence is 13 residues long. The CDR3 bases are TGTGCCAGCAGCTTTGGGCTGGATCAGCCCCAGCATTTT. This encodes CASSFGLDQPQHF.

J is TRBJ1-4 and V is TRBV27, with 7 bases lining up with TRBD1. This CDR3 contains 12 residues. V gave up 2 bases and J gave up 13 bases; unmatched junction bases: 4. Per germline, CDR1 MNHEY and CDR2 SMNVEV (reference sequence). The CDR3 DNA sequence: TGTGCCAGCAGTTTACTAGGGGGCGGACTGTTTTTT. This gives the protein CASSLLGGGLFF.

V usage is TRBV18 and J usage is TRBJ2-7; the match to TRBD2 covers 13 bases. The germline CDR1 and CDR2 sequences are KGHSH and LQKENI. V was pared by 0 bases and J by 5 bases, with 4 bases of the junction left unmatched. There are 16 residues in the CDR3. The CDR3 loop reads CASSPPGLAGNNEQYF. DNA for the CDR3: TGTGCCAGCTCACCACCGGGACTAGCGGGGAACAACGAGCAGTACTTC.

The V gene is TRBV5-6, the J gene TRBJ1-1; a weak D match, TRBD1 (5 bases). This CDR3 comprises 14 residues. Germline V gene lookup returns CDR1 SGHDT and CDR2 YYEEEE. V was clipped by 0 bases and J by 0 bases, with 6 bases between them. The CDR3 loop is CASSLEDMNTEAFF. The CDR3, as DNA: TGTGCCAGCAGCTTGGAGGACATGAACACTGAAGCTTTCTTT.